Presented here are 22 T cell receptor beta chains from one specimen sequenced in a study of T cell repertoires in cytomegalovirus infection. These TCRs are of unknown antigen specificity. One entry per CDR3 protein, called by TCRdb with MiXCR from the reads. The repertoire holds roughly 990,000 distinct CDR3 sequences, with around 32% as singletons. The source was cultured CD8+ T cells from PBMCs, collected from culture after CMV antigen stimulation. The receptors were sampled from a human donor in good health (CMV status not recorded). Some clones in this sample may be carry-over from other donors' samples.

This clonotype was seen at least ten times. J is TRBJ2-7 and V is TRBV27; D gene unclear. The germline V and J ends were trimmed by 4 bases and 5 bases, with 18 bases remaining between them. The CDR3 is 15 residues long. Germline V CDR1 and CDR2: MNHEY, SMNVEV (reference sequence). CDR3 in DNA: TGTGCCAGCAGTTCGGGTCTTCGGGTTCCCCACGAGCAGTACTTC. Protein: CASSSGLRVPHEQYF.

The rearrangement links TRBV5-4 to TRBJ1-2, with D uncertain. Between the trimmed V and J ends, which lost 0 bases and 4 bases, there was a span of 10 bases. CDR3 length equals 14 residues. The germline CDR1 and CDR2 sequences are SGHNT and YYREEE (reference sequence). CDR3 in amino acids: CASSLGRTGYGYTF. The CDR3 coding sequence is TGTGCCAGCAGCTTGGGTAGGACGGGCTATGGCTACACCTTC. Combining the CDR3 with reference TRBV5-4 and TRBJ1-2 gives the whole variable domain ETGVTQSPTHLIKTRGQQVTLRCSSQSGHNTVSWYQQALGQGPQFIFQYYREEENGRGNFPPRFSGLQFPNYSSELNVNALELDDSALYLCASSLGRTGYGYTFGSGTRLTVV.

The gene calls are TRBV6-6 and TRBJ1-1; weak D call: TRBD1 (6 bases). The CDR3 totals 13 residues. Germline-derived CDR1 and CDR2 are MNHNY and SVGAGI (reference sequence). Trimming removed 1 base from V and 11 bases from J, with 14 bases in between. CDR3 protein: CASSYWGADIAFF. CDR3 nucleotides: TGTGCCAGCAGTTACTGGGGGGCAGACATCGCTTTCTTT.

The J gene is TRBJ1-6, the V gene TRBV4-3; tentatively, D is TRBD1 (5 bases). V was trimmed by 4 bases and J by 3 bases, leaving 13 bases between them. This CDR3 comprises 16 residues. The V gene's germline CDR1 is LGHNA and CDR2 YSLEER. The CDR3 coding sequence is TGCGCCAGCAGCCCCGGGGACGGCCTCTATAATTCACCCCTCCACTTT. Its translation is CASSPGDGLYNSPLHF.

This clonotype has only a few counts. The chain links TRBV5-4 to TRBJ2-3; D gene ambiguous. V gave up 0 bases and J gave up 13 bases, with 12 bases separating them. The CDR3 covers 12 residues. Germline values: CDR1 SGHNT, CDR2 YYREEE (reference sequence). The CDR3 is CASSLDLAVEYF. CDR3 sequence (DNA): TGTGCCAGCAGCTTGGACCTCGCGGTGGAGTATTTT.

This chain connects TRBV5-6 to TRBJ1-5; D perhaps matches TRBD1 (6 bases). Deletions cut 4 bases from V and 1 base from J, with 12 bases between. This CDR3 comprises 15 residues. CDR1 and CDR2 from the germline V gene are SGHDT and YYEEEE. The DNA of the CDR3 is TGTGCCAGCAGCAAACAGGGTATGAGCAATCAGCCCCAGCATTTT. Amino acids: CASSKQGMSNQPQHF.

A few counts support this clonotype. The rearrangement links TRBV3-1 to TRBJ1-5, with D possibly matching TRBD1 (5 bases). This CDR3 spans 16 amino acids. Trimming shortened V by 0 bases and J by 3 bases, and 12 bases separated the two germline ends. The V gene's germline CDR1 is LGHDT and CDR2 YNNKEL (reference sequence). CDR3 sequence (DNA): TGTGCCAGCAGCCAAGACGGCGAGGGGATCAATCAGCCCCAGCATTTT. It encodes CASSQDGEGINQPQHF. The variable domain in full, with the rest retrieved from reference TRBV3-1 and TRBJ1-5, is DTAVSQTPKYLVTQMGNDKSIKCEQNLGHDTMYWYKQDSKKFLKIMFSYNNKELIINETVPNRFSPKSPDKAHLNLHINSLELGDSAVYFCASSQDGEGINQPQHFGDGTRLSIL.

The CDR3 spells CASRGGGPNEQFF. For the CDR3, the DNA is TGTGCCAGCCGGGGGGGGGGCCCGAATGAGCAGTTCTTC. The rearrangement uses TRBV7-9 and TRBJ2-1; TRBD2 aligns across 8 bases. Germline V CDR1 and CDR2: SEHNR, FQNEAQ (reference sequence). This CDR3 region has 13 residues. V gave up 8 bases and J gave up 7 bases; unmatched junction bases: 7.

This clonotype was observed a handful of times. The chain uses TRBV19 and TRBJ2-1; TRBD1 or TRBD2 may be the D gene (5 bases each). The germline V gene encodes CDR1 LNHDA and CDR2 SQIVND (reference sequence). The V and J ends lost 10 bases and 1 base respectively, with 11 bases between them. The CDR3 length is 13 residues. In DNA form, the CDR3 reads TGTGCCACCCAATGGGGGTCCTACAATGAGCAGTTCTTC. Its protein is CATQWGSYNEQFF.

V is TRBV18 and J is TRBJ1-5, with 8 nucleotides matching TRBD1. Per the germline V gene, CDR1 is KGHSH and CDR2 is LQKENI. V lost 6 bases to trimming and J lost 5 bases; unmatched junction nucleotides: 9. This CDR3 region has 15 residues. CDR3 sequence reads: CASSRPDRGDQPQHF. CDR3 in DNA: TGTGCCAGCTCTCGACCCGACAGGGGCGATCAGCCCCAGCATTTT.

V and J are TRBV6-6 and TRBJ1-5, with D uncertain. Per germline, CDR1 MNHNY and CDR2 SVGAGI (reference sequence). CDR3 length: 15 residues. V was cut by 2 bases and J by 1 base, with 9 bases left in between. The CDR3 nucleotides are TGTGCCAGCAGTTACGTGTCAGAGAGCAATCAGCCCCAGCATTTT. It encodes CASSYVSESNQPQHF.

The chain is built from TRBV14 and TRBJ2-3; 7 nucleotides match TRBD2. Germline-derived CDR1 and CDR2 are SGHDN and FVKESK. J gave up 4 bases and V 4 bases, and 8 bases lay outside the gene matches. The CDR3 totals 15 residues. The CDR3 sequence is CASSPPGGGPDTQYF. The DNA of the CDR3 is TGTGCCAGCAGCCCCCCGGGAGGCGGGCCAGATACGCAGTATTTT.

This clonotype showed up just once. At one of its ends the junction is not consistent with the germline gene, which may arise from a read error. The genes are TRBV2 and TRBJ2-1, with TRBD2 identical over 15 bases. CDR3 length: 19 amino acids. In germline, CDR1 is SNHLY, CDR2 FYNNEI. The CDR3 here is CASSQAGLAGGSSYNEQFF. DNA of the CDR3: TGTGCCAGCAGTCAAGCGGGACTAGCGGGGGGTTCCTCCTACAATGAGCAGTTCTTC.

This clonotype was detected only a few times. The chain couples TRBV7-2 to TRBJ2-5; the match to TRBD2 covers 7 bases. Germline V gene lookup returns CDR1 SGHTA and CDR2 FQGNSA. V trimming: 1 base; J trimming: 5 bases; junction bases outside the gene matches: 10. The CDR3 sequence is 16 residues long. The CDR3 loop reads CASSLVGGGLSETQYF. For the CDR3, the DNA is TGTGCCAGCAGCTTAGTCGGCGGGGGACTTAGTGAGACCCAGTACTTC.

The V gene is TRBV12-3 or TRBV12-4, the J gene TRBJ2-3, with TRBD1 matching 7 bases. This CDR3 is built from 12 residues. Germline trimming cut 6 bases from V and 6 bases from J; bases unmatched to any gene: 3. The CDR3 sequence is CASRKTGDTQYF. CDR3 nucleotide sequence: TGTGCCAGCAGAAAGACAGGGGATACGCAGTATTTT.

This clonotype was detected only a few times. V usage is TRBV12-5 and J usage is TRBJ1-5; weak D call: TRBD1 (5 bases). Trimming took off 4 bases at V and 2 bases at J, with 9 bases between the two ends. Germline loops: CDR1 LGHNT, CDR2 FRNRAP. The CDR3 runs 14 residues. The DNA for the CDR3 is TGTGCTAGTGGTTCTGACAGACGCAATCAGCCCCAGCATTTT. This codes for CASGSDRRNQPQHF.

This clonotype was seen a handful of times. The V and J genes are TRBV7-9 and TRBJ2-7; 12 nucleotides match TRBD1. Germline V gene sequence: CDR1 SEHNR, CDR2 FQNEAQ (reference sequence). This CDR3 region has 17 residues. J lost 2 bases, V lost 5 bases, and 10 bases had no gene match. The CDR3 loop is CASSRRPGQGAPYEQYV. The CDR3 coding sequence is TGTGCCAGCAGCAGACGTCCGGGACAGGGGGCTCCCTACGAGCAGTACGTC.

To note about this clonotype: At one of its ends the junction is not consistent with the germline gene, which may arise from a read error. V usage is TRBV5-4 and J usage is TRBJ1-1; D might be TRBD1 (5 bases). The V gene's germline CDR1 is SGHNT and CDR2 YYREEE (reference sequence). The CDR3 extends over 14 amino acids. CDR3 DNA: TGTGCCAGCACCTTGGGGGGTCTGAACACTGAAGCTTTCTTT. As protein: CASTLGGLNTEAFF.

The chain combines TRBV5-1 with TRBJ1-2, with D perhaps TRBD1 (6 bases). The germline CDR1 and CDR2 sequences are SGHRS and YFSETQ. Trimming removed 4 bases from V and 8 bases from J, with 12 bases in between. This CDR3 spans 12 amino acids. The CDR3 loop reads CASSPVGGGYTF. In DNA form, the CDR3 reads TGCGCCAGCAGCCCGGTGGGGGGCGGCTACACCTTC. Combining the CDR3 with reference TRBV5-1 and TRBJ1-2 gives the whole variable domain KAGVTQTPRYLIKTRGQQVTLSCSPISGHRSVSWYQQTPGQGLQFLFEYFSETQRNKGNFPGRFSGRQFSNSRSEMNVSTLELGDSALYLCASSPVGGGYTFGSGTRLTVV.

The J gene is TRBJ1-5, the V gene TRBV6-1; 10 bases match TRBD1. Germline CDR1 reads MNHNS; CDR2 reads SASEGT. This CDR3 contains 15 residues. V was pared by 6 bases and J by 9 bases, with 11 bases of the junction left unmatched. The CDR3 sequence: CASRTDRGQGWPQHF. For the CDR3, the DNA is TGTGCCAGCAGGACTGACAGGGGGCAGGGTTGGCCCCAGCATTTT.

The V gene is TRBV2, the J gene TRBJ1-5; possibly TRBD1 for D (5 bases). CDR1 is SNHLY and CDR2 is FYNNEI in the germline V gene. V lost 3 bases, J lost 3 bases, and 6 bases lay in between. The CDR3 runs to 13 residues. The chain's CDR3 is CASSETANQPQHF. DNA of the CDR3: TGTGCCAGCAGTGAGACAGCCAATCAGCCCCAGCATTTT.

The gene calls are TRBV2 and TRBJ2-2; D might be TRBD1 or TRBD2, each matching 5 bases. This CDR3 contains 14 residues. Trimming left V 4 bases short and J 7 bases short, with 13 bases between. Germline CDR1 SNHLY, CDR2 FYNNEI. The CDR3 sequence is CASSAGTTNGELFF. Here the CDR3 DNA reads TGTGCCAGCAGTGCAGGGACCACCAACGGGGAGCTGTTTTTT.